Listed below are T cell receptor beta chains from one sample, sequenced in a study of tumor-infiltrating lymphocytes in primary liver carcinoma. MiXCR, run by TCRdb on the multiplex PCR reads, gives a single entry per CDR3 protein. The sample gives 320,000 or so distinct CDR3 sequences, less than 75% of which show up once; around 9.5% is in the top ten. Sequencing used peripheral blood. These receptors originate from a middle-aged man with primary liver carcinoma and hepatitis B virus infection. CDR3s include the opening cysteine and the closing phenylalanine or tryptophan. Expanded clones are given a class, and other clones once, few, many or no size at all.

CDR3 protein: CASGSTRGGNGANVLTF
V gene: TRBV11-2
clone size: once

CDR3 protein: CASSESTVNSPLHF
V gene: TRBV10-2
clone size: many

CDR3 protein: CASSPGLAGSYEQYF
V gene: TRBV10-3
clone size: many

CDR3 protein: CANSPLADQRVEYF
V gene: TRBV28
clone size: once

CDR3 protein: CSVEGRIGGQSYYEQFF
V gene: TRBV29-1
clone size: NA

CDR3 protein: CASSLWDGANSYNEQFF
V gene: TRBV11-3
clone size: NA

CDR3 protein: CASSPDSNQSQHF
V gene: TRBV12-3/TRBV12-4
clone size: NA

CDR3 protein: CGAQSVGAGRNSPLHF
V gene: TRBV7-9
clone size: NA

CDR3 protein: CASSLGLAGGPSKDTQYF
V gene: TRBV11-1
clone size: NA

CDR3 protein: CASSSDSMNTEAFF
V gene: TRBV5-1
clone size: NA

CDR3 protein: CGVQEGYTEAFF
V gene: TRBV29-1
clone size: NA

CDR3 protein: CASNSRTGTGGIDTDTQFF
V gene: TRBV11-3
clone size: once

CDR3 protein: CARSPLGGWGGGDTQNF
V gene: TRBV6-6
clone size: NA

CDR3 protein: CASSLSTPGVIYDQYF
V gene: TRBV11-2
clone size: NA

CDR3 protein: CASSFRQGRAYEQYF
V gene: TRBV6-5
clone size: NA

CDR3 protein: CASKEQATGANILTF
V gene: TRBV28
clone size: once

CDR3 protein: CASSYGGGRTYEQYF
V gene: TRBV6-5
clone size: few

CDR3 protein: CASSSPYGRVAGGRGNEQFF
V gene: TRBV7-9
clone size: NA

CDR3 protein: CASSSINGNSPLHF
V gene: TRBV7-9
clone size: few

CDR3 protein: CASSQEPLAGGTDTQYF
V gene: TRBV4-3
clone size: NA

CDR3 protein: CASSGTSTGELFF
V gene: TRBV7-8
clone size: many

CDR3 protein: CSVKEERDGSYEQYF
V gene: TRBV29-1
clone size: once

CDR3 protein: CARSQEASGTTDTQYF
V gene: TRBV4-2
clone size: NA

CDR3 protein: CASSFSGNQPQHF
V gene: TRBV11-2
clone size: many

CDR3 protein: CASSPRTSGFYKQYF
V gene: TRBV6-1
clone size: NA

CDR3 protein: CASSTLPSLAGGGVAGELFF
V gene: TRBV6-6
clone size: NA

CDR3 protein: CASSPSSYWGNSYEQYF
V gene: TRBV14
clone size: NA

CDR3 protein: CASTLTPGAVPKHGQFF
V gene: TRBV11-2
clone size: NA

CDR3 protein: CATKGRQGNIEAFF
V gene: TRBV12-3/TRBV12-4
clone size: NA

CDR3 protein: CASSLGASGSQETQYF
V gene: TRBV11-2
clone size: few

CDR3 protein: CASSLGLARSYELYF
V gene: TRBV12-3/TRBV12-4
clone size: NA